This T cell receptor (beta chain) derives from a study of cytomegalovirus exposure and HLA in healthy donors. The PCR made use of 60 Vbeta and 13 Jbeta primers. Using immunoSEQ multiplex PCR, the repertoire was profiled, and TCRdb retains in-frame clones only, with some absent. Of around 230,000 clones listed, 70% to 90% are singletons. The CDR3 loop spans 13 amino acids. Germline-derived CDR1 and CDR2 are SGHNT and YENEEA. Trimming stripped 2 bases from V and 6 bases from J, with 7 bases between. The clonotype comes from a girl aged 2-15 years in good health and CMV-seronegative. V is TRBV11-3 and J is TRBJ2-2; D is ambiguous. Sample: PBMCs. The CDR3 region is CASSLQFSGELFF. In nucleotides, the CDR3 is TGTGCCAGCAGCTTACAGTTTTCCGGGGAGCTGTTTTTT.